These 13 T cell receptor beta chains share one sample of origin, sequenced in a study of graft-versus-host responses after intestinal transplantation. Assay used: immunoSEQ multiplex PCR; TCRdb lists only in-frame clones, some missing. The sample has 12,000 or so clones, over 90% seen once. This material consisted of PBMCs, taken 109 days after intestinal transplant. The origin of the receptors is a human patient who received an intestinal transplant, so some T cells may come from the graft donor.

This chain links TRBV19 with TRBJ2-3, with D maybe TRBD1 (8 bases). The ends were cut back, 3 bases at V and 2 bases at J, with 15 bases in the middle. There are 16 residues in the CDR3. The germline V gene encodes CDR1 LNHDA and CDR2 SQIVND (reference sequence). This chain's CDR3 is CASSIGQGGFTDTQYF. The CDR3 nucleotides are TGTGCCAGTAGTATTGGACAGGGAGGGTTCACAGATACGCAGTATTTT.

The chain uses TRBV23-1 and TRBJ2-1; 8 positions agree with TRBD1. TRBV23-1 counts as an open reading frame of uncertain function. The V gene end was trimmed by 4 bases and the J gene end by 9 bases; junction bases not matched to a gene: 14. The CDR3 loop spans 16 amino acids. The CDR3 here is CASSPLGQGKGSEQFF. CDR3 nucleotides: TGCGCCAGCAGTCCCCTCGGACAGGGAAAGGGGAGTGAGCAGTTCTTC.

The gene calls are TRBV28 and TRBJ2-5, with 15 bases lining up with TRBD2. Germline CDR1 reads MDHEN; CDR2 reads SYDVKM. The CDR3 is 13 amino acids. V shed 8 bases and J 5 bases; nucleotides not matched to a gene: 0. The CDR3 DNA reads as TGTGCCAGCGGACTAGCGGGAGGGGAGACCCAGTACTTC. It yields the protein CASGLAGGETQYF.

This chain uses TRBV5-1 with TRBJ2-5; weak D call: TRBD1 (5 bases). V lost 4 bases and J 3 bases, leaving 28 bases between the germline ends. Germline V gene lookup returns CDR1 SGHRS and CDR2 YFSETQ. The CDR3 loop spans 19 amino acids. CDR3 DNA: TGCGCCAGCAGCCTCTATGGGGCTTCCTCGTGGGGCCTAGAAGAGACCCAGTACTTC. It specifies CASSLYGASSWGLEETQYF.

This CDR3 reads CASSLTLGRADTQYF. The CDR3 DNA sequence: TGTGCCAGCTCACTGACGTTAGGACGCGCAGATACGCAGTATTTT. V gene TRBV18 combines with J gene TRBJ2-3; D remains ambiguous. CDR3 length: 15 residues. The V gene lost 4 bases and the J gene lost 4 bases, with 15 bases spanning the gap. Germline V gene sequence: CDR1 KGHSH, CDR2 LQKENI.

V gene TRBV6-5 combines with J gene TRBJ1-2; 8 bases line up with TRBD1. The germline CDR1 and CDR2 sequences are MNHEY and SVGAGI. V trimming: 4 bases; J trimming: 4 bases; junction bases outside the gene matches: 11. This CDR3 spans 16 amino acids. CDR3 residues: CASSSLDRGPAYGYTF. CDR3 sequence (DNA): TGTGCCAGCAGTTCCCTCGACAGGGGCCCCGCCTATGGCTACACCTTC.

V is TRBV15 and J is TRBJ2-5, with 11 bases identical to TRBD2. The CDR3 covers 14 residues. In germline, CDR1 is LNHNV, CDR2 YYDKDF (reference sequence). V lost 5 bases, J lost 14 bases, and 13 bases stayed unmatched. The CDR3 sequence: CATSEGLADYEQYF. The CDR3 region has the DNA TGTGCCACCAGCGAGGGACTAGCGGACTACGAGCAATACTTC.

The chain is built from TRBV6-4 and TRBJ1-5; weak D call: TRBD1 (6 bases). Germline V gene lookup returns CDR1 MRHNA and CDR2 SNTAGT. Trimming stripped 2 bases from V and 2 bases from J, with 16 bases between. This CDR3 has 17 residues. CDR3 bases: TGTGCCAGCAGTGACGTGGCAGGGGATGTGGGCAATCAGCCCCAGCATTTT. Translating it yields CASSDVAGDVGNQPQHF.

The chain has TRBV7-6 and TRBJ2-5, with 7 positions matching TRBD2. This CDR3 is 14 amino acids long. CDR1 is SGHVS, CDR2 FNYEAQ, per germline. V trimming: 2 bases; J trimming: 5 bases; junction bases outside the gene matches: 5. The CDR3 DNA is TGTGCCAGCAGCTTACCGGCGGGGGTTGAGACCCAGTACTTC. It codes for CASSLPAGVETQYF.

V is TRBV7-9 and J is TRBJ2-1, with D possibly matching TRBD1 (5 bases). The CDR3 is 15 amino acids. Trimming cost V 7 bases and J 0 bases, with 13 bases left between them. Germline V gene data show CDR1 as SEHNR and CDR2 as FQNEAQ (reference sequence). The CDR3 nucleotides read TGTGCCAGCAATCAAGGGGCTAGCTCCTACAATGAGCAGTTCTTC. Translation gives CASNQGASSYNEQFF.

This chain's CDR3 is CASSPGLEYNEQFF. DNA for the CDR3: TGCGCCAGCAGCCCGGGACTGGAATACAATGAGCAGTTCTTC. The chain links TRBV4-1 to TRBJ2-1; tentatively, D is TRBD2 (6 bases). Trimming removed 4 bases from V and 4 bases from J, with 11 bases in between. The CDR3 has 14 amino acids. Germline V gene lookup returns CDR1 MGHRA and CDR2 YSYEKL.

The V call is TRBV5-1, the J call TRBJ2-3, with D hard to call. Germline CDR1 is SGHRS and CDR2 is YFSETQ. This CDR3 region has 11 residues. V lost 3 bases and J 4 bases, leaving 3 bases between the germline ends. The CDR3 DNA follows: TGCGCCAGCAGCTACGCAGATACGCAGTATTTT. Translation: CASSYADTQYF.

The chain uses TRBV19 and TRBJ2-2; D may be TRBD1 or TRBD2 (6 bases each). The CDR3 is made up of 16 amino acids. Germline-derived CDR1 and CDR2 are LNHDA and SQIVND (reference sequence). V lost 6 bases to trimming and J lost 4 bases, with 18 bases between them. The CDR3, as DNA: TGTGCCAGTAGGGGGGGCGGGGTCCCCCCCACCGGGGAGCTGTTTTTT. Amino acids: CASRGGGVPPTGELFF. Together with reference TRBV19 and TRBJ2-2, the CDR3 gives the full variable domain: DGGITQSPKYLFRKEGQNVTLSCEQNLNHDAMYWYRQDPGQGLRLIYYSQIVNDFQKGDIAEGYSVSREKKESFPLTVTSAQKNPTAFYLCASRGGGVPPTGELFFGEGSRLTVL.